This passage covers 20 T cell receptor beta chains from one sample sequenced in a study of blood T cells in healthy people across ages. A second PCR of about 7 to 12 cycles used a sample-barcoded 5' primer and a J-beta primer mix. TCRdb re-derived calls from the 5' RACE reads in MiXCR, one entry per CDR3 protein. The table records around 990,000 distinct CDR3 sequences, 35% to 45% of them present only once. Material for sequencing was blood. The receptor source for this set is a man in his late teens or twenties in good health.

This clonotype was counted between two and nine times. CDR3 sequence reads: CASSQEGLAHTGELFF. CDR3 nucleotides: TGCGCCAGCAGCCAAGAGGGACTAGCCCACACCGGGGAGCTGTTTTTT. This chain connects TRBV4-3 to TRBJ2-2; 9 nucleotides match TRBD2. V shed 0 bases and J 3 bases; nucleotides not matched to a gene: 2. From germline, CDR1 is LGHNA and CDR2 YSLEER. This CDR3 contains 16 residues.

This clonotype was seen repeatedly, ten times or more. The chain combines TRBV4-3 with TRBJ2-3; 8 bases align to TRBD2. In germline, CDR1 is LGHNA, CDR2 YSLEER. The CDR3 is 16 residues long. V trimming: 0 bases; J trimming: 0 bases; junction bases outside the gene matches: 2. CDR3 sequence reads: CASSQERGGSTDTQYF. The CDR3 DNA follows: TGCGCCAGCAGCCAAGAACGGGGGGGAAGCACAGATACGCAGTATTTT.

The V call is TRBV9, the J call TRBJ2-1; no clear D. Germline V gene data show CDR1 as SGDLS and CDR2 as YYNGEE. V lost 2 bases to trimming and J lost 4 bases, with 7 bases between them. The CDR3 runs to 13 residues. CDR3 in amino acids: CASSVTDYNEQFF. In nucleotides, the CDR3 is TGTGCCAGCAGCGTGACGGATTACAATGAGCAGTTCTTC.

This clonotype was picked up a small number of times. V is TRBV12-3 or TRBV12-4 and J is TRBJ1-6, with 8 nucleotides matching TRBD1. The CDR3 consists of 12 residues. V shed 6 bases, J shed 10 bases, and the junction held 2 bases outside the gene matches. CDR3 loop: CASRRDRSPLHF. CDR3 in DNA: TGTGCCAGCAGGAGGGACAGGTCACCCCTCCACTTT.

The sample holds a few counts of this clonotype. The genes are TRBV9 and TRBJ2-7, with 12 bases lining up with TRBD1. After removal of 6 bases from V and 7 bases from J, the junction contained 8 bases not matched to a gene. The germline V gene has CDR1 SGDLS and CDR2 YYNGEE. The CDR3 has 14 amino acids. The CDR3 nucleotides read TGTGCCAGCACCGGGACAGGGGGCTCCAATGAGCAGTACTTC. Its translation is CASTGTGGSNEQYF.

This clonotype occurred a few times. This rearrangement joins TRBV7-8 to TRBJ2-1, with 7 positions matching TRBD1. This CDR3 comprises 16 residues. V dropped 5 bases and J dropped 1; count of bases not matched to a gene: 8. Germline loops: CDR1 SGHVS, CDR2 FQNEAQ. CDR3 in DNA: TGTGCCAGCAGCCCCGATAAGACAGGGTCCTACAATGAGCAGTTCTTC. Translating it yields CASSPDKTGSYNEQFF.

This clonotype was counted many times. An end of the junction does not agree with germline; a read error may underlie this. The CDR3 nucleotides are TGTGCCAGCAGTTTAGGGGAGTATAATGAGCAGTTCTTC. This sequence encodes CASSLGEYNEQFF. V is TRBV7-2 and J is TRBJ2-1; the D gene could be TRBD1 or TRBD2 (5 bases each). Germline values: CDR1 SGHTA, CDR2 FQGNSA. The CDR3 has 13 residues.

This chain uses TRBV7-9 with TRBJ1-5; possibly TRBD1 for D (6 bases). Trimming removed 7 bases at V and 11 bases at J, with 9 bases between. The germline V gene encodes CDR1 SEHNR and CDR2 FQNEAQ (reference sequence). This CDR3 contains 10 residues. CDR3: CASISGAQHF. CDR3 DNA: TGTGCCAGCATCTCAGGGGCCCAGCATTTT.

The chain combines TRBV28 with TRBJ2-3; D call uncertain. The CDR3 runs 13 residues. The V end lost 5 bases, the J end lost 4 bases, and 10 bases lay between the germline ends. Germline V gene lookup returns CDR1 MDHEN and CDR2 SYDVKM. This CDR3 is CASSPRSADTQYF. CDR3 sequence (DNA): TGTGCCAGCAGTCCTAGATCGGCAGATACGCAGTATTTT. Using reference TRBV28 and TRBJ2-3 for the parts outside the CDR3, the full variable domain is DVKVTQSSRYLVKRTGEKVFLECVQDMDHENMFWYRQDPGLGLRLIYFSYDVKMKEKGDIPEGYSVSREKKERFSLILESASTNQTSMYLCASSPRSADTQYFGPGTRLTVL.

The chain employs TRBV24-1 and TRBJ2-3; 7 nucleotides line up with TRBD1. V lost 4 bases to trimming and J lost 2 bases; unmatched junction nucleotides: 5. CDR1 is KGHDR, CDR2 SFDVKD, per germline. CDR3 length: 15 residues. The CDR3 DNA reads TGTGCCACCAGTGACCCCGGGACAGTCACAGATACGCAGTATTTT. Its translation: CATSDPGTVTDTQYF.

The chain couples TRBV5-1 to TRBJ1-5, with 8 bases aligning to TRBD1. V shed 4 bases, J shed 5 bases, and the junction held 5 bases outside the gene matches. The CDR3 totals 14 residues. In germline, CDR1 is SGHRS, CDR2 YFSETQ. CDR3 DNA: TGCGCCAGCAGCGCGGGACAGGATGATCAGCCCCAGCATTTT. Amino acids: CASSAGQDDQPQHF.

The V gene is TRBV7-9, the J gene TRBJ1-2; D perhaps matches TRBD1 (6 bases). CDR3 length equals 15 residues. Trimming removed 8 bases at V and 0 bases at J, with 16 bases between. The germline V gene encodes CDR1 SEHNR and CDR2 FQNEAQ (reference sequence). CDR3 nucleotides: TGTGCCAGCGAAGGGGGGTGGGGGGCTAACTATGGCTACACCTTC. Translated: CASEGGWGANYGYTF.

The V and J genes are TRBV7-2 and TRBJ1-5, with a weak D call TRBD1 (5 bases). The CDR3 loop spans 14 amino acids. V dropped 5 bases and J dropped 5 bases, with 13 bases sitting between them. CDR1 is SGHTA and CDR2 is FQGNSA in the germline V gene. CDR3 amino acids: CASSPTGGYQPQHF. The CDR3 DNA reads TGTGCCAGCAGCCCAACGGGGGGATATCAGCCCCAGCATTTT.

The CDR3 here is CSARQGSQPQHF. CDR3 in DNA: TGCAGTGCTAGACAGGGTTCTCAGCCCCAGCATTTT. The V and J genes are TRBV20-1 and TRBJ1-5, with D perhaps matching TRBD1 (5 bases). The germline V gene encodes CDR1 DFQATT and CDR2 SNEGSKA (reference sequence). Trimming removed 2 bases at V and 6 bases at J, with 8 bases between. The CDR3 extends over 12 amino acids.

CDR3 residues: CASSQDATAGQPQHF. In DNA form, the CDR3 reads TGTGCCAGCAGCCAAGACGCGACAGCTGGTCAGCCCCAGCATTTT. The chain has TRBV3-1 and TRBJ1-5; TRBD1 might be the D (5 bases). The CDR3 covers 15 residues. V gave up 0 bases and J gave up 6 bases, with 12 bases separating them. Germline CDR1 is LGHDT and CDR2 is YNNKEL (reference sequence).

The CDR3 sequence: CAWSVRALEGTIYF. In nucleotides, the CDR3 is TGTGCCTGGAGTGTACGGGCCCTAGAAGGCACCATATATTTT. The chain links TRBV30 to TRBJ1-3; D call uncertain. Between the trimmed V and J ends, which lost 0 bases and 9 bases, there was a span of 15 bases. Germline lookup yields CDR1 GTSNPN and CDR2 SVGIG (reference sequence). The CDR3 extends over 14 amino acids.

This chain uses TRBV7-2 with TRBJ2-3; 8 bases match TRBD2. CDR1 is SGHTA and CDR2 is FQGNSA in the germline V gene. The CDR3 is 17 amino acids. Trimming removed 2 bases from V and 4 bases from J; junction bases left unmatched: 11. CDR3 sequence (DNA): TGTGCCAGCAGCTTAAGACGGGGGGGCATAGGTTCAGATACGCAGTATTTT. It codes for CASSLRRGGIGSDTQYF. Drawing the rest from reference TRBV7-2 and TRBJ2-3, the complete variable domain is GAGVSQSPSNKVTEKGKDVELRCDPISGHTALYWYRQSLGQGLEFLIYFQGNSAPDKSGLPSDRFSAERTGGSVSTLTIQRTQQEDSAVYLCASSLRRGGIGSDTQYFGPGTRLTVL.

This sequence joins TRBV28 and TRBJ2-3; D gene uncertain. V was shortened by 7 bases and J by 6 bases, with 11 bases between the two germline ends. This CDR3 comprises 12 residues. Germline CDR1 is MDHEN and CDR2 is SYDVKM. For the CDR3, the DNA is TGTGCCAGCACCTCTTCCCGGGATACGCAGTATTTT. Protein: CASTSSRDTQYF.

The table lists this clonotype with a few counts. The chain employs TRBV9 and TRBJ1-2; 7 bases match TRBD1. Losses at the gene ends were 3 bases for V and 7 bases for J; bases not matched to a gene: 6. The germline CDR1 and CDR2 sequences are SGDLS and YYNGEE. The CDR3 covers 13 residues. The CDR3 nucleotides are TGTGCCAGCAGCGGACCCGACAGGGCTGGCTACACCTTC. As protein: CASSGPDRAGYTF.

This clonotype was seen only once. The gene calls are TRBV18 and TRBJ1-2; no clear D. The CDR3 is made up of 14 amino acids. V lost 2 bases and J lost 2, with 9 bases in between. Germline V gene sequence: CDR1 KGHSH, CDR2 LQKENI. CDR3 DNA: TGTGCCAGCTCACCATCGGTACAGAACTATGGCTACACCTTC. It specifies CASSPSVQNYGYTF.